The next 3 T cell receptor beta chains were all read from a single sample in a study of blood T cells in healthy people across ages. The authors ran a second PCR of about 6 to 11 cycles using a sample-barcoded 5' primer and a J-beta primer mix. TCRdb re-called the 5' RACE reads through MiXCR, storing one row per CDR3 protein. This sample has 1.5 million to 2 million distinct CDR3 sequences, with roughly 52% found just once. The material sequenced was blood. These receptors all stem from a woman between 35 and 50 years old in good health.

The chain employs TRBV2 and TRBJ2-5; maybe TRBD1 (6 bases). Germline CDR1 is SNHLY and CDR2 is FYNNEI. The ends were cut back, 1 base at V and 5 bases at J, with 11 bases in the middle. The CDR3 is made up of 14 amino acids. The CDR3 loop is CASSEGAGVETQYF. CDR3 coding DNA: TGTGCCAGCAGTGAAGGGGCAGGGGTTGAGACCCAGTACTTC. The full variable domain, with the rest looked up from reference TRBV2 and TRBJ2-5, is EPEVTQTPSHQVTQMGQEVILRCVPISNHLYFYWYRQILGQKVEFLVSFYNNEISEKSEIFDDQFSVERPDGSNFTLKIRSTKLEDSAMYFCASSEGAGVETQYFGPGTRLLVL.

This chain links TRBV29-1 with TRBJ1-2; 12 bases agree with TRBD1. The CDR3 runs 15 residues. Germline V gene sequence: CDR1 SQVTM, CDR2 ANQGSEA. Unmatched junction bases numbered 9, after V lost 6 bases and J lost 4 bases. The CDR3 DNA is TGCAGCGTCTTAACTGGGACAGGGGGCGGCTATGGCTACACCTTC. Its translation: CSVLTGTGGGYGYTF.

This chain uses TRBV7-9 with TRBJ1-1; D not certain. Germline lookup yields CDR1 SEHNR and CDR2 FQNEAQ (reference sequence). The CDR3 length is 14 residues. Deletions cut 4 bases from V and 6 bases from J, with 15 bases between. In DNA form, the CDR3 reads TGTGCCAGCAGCTCATTGCGTGGCGGCCCTGAAGCTTTCTTT. As protein: CASSSLRGGPEAFF.